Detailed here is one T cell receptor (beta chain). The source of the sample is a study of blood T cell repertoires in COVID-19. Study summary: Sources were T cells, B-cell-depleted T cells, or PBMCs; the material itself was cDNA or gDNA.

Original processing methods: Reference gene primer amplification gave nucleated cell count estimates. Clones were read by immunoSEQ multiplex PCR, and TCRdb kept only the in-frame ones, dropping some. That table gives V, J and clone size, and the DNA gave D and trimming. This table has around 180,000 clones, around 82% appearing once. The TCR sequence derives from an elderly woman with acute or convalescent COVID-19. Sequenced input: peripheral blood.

In DNA form, the CDR3 reads TGTGCCACCAGGCCAAGGCCGGAAGCGGAGAGCACAGATACGCAGTATTTT. Translated: CATRPRPEAESTDTQYF. This chain uses TRBV15 with TRBJ2-3; D is perhaps TRBD2 (5 bases). The CDR3 extends over 17 amino acids. Per the germline V gene, CDR1 is LNHNV and CDR2 is YYDKDF (reference sequence). The V gene lost 6 bases and the J gene lost 0 bases, with 19 bases spanning the gap.